These 5 T cell receptor beta chains originate from one sample sequenced in a study of blood T cell repertoires in COVID-19. Method: immunoSEQ multiplex PCR; TCRdb's copy keeps in-frame clones and lacks some. The sample shows 300,000 to 450,000 clones, around 90% of them seen only once. Sequencing used peripheral blood. Receptor source: a woman in her sixties with COVID-19, enrolled during active disease.

This clone was picked up one time. The CDR3 loop reads CASRPRGETQYF. The CDR3 region has the DNA TGTGCCAGCAGGCCGAGAGGTGAGACCCAGTACTTC. This chain joins TRBV3-1 (or the pseudogene TRBV3-2) and TRBJ2-5; D unclear. Germline CDR1 reads LGHDT; CDR2 reads YNNKEL (reference sequence). The CDR3 extends over 12 amino acids. Trimming took off 6 bases at V and 5 bases at J, with 10 bases between the two ends.

V is TRBV14 and J is TRBJ2-3; tentatively, D is TRBD1 (6 bases). Looked up from germline, CDR1 is SGHDN and CDR2 is FVKESK. V gave up 0 bases and J gave up 0 bases, with 7 bases separating them. The CDR3 contains 15 residues. The CDR3 protein is CASSQDRGSTDTQYF. CDR3 bases: TGTGCCAGCAGCCAAGACAGGGGTAGCACAGATACGCAGTATTTT.

The gene calls are TRBV16 and TRBJ1-2, with D hard to call. In germline, CDR1 is KGHSY, CDR2 FQNENV. This CDR3 region has 14 residues. Trimming left V 0 bases short and J 5 bases short, with 10 bases between. CDR3 DNA: TGTGCCAGCAGCCAATCATCGGGATATTATGGCTACACCTTC. This codes for CASSQSSGYYGYTF.

V usage is TRBV18 and J usage is TRBJ1-2; the D gene is possibly TRBD1 (5 bases). CDR1 KGHSH and CDR2 LQKENI come from the germline V gene. Trimming shortened V by 6 bases and J by 8 bases, and 16 bases separated the two germline ends. The CDR3 extends over 13 amino acids. The CDR3 DNA reads as TGTGCCAGCTCGGCTGACGGTACAGGAGGCTACACCTTC. Its protein product is CASSADGTGGYTF.

This sequence joins TRBV27 and TRBJ1-2; no definite D call. This CDR3 is built from 11 residues. Germline V gene sequence: CDR1 MNHEY, CDR2 SMNVEV (reference sequence). Deletions cut 7 bases from V and 7 bases from J, with 10 bases between. CDR3 amino acids: CASTASSGYTF. CDR3 DNA: TGTGCCAGCACTGCAAGTAGTGGCTACACCTTC.